This is a list of T cell receptor beta chains from one sample in a study of radiotherapy plus CTLA-4 blockade in lung cancer. TCRdb's copy holds only in-frame clones and misses some; the assay was immunoSEQ multiplex PCR. Among 75,000 to 80,000 clones listed, about 88% were seen once. Source: peripheral blood, taken from a patient treated with radiotherapy plus ipilimumab. The receptors stem from a human donor with non-small cell lung cancer who had stable disease on radiotherapy plus ipilimumab. CDR3s include the opening cysteine and the closing phenylalanine or tryptophan. The order of the fields is CDR3 DNA, CDR3 protein, V gene, D gene, J gene, clone size. The D gene is left open where the match is weak. Not all rows give a size; the values are once, few, many and, for expanded clones, a class.

TGTGCCAGCAGTCCTCGGCGTAATGCCCACGAGCAGTACTTC,CASSPRRNAHEQYF,TRBV6-5,.,TRBJ2-7,.
TGTGCCAGCAGCGGCAGTCCCCAGGGAGCTAATGAAAAACTGTTTTTT,CASSGSPQGANEKLFF,TRBV5-8,.,TRBJ1-4,.
TGTGCCAGTAGTACCCGAAGGGGTAGATCGGGGGCTCGTAACATTCAGTACTTC,CASSTRRGRSGARNIQYF,TRBV19,.,TRBJ2-4,.
TGCGCCAGCAGCGGCGGGACAGGGCGGAACACTGAAGCTTTCTTT,CASSGGTGRNTEAFF,TRBV5-1,TRBD1,TRBJ1-1,few
TGTGCCAGCAGTGGAAGCCAGCCGACTAGAACGCAGTATTTT,CASSGSQPTRTQYF,TRBV2,.,TRBJ2-3,.
TGTGCCAGCTCACCACTCGACGAGCAGTACTTC,CASSPLDEQYF,TRBV18,.,TRBJ2-7,.
TGTGCCAGTAGTACGGGACAGGGTTTCGATGGCTACACCTTC,CASSTGQGFDGYTF,TRBV19,TRBD1,TRBJ1-2,.
TGTGCCAGCAGTTACGGGAGCCCAATGAACACTGAAGCTTTCTTT,CASSYGSPMNTEAFF,TRBV6-5,.,TRBJ1-1,.
TGTGCTAGTGGTTTGGGTCTGGGCAGGGGTTTACCGTTTTCCTATGGCTACACCTTC,CASGLGLGRGLPFSYGYTF,TRBV12-5,.,TRBJ1-2,.
TGTGCCAGCTCACACAGACAGGGTTTCGATGAGCAGTTCTTC,CASSHRQGFDEQFF,TRBV18,TRBD1,TRBJ2-1,once
TGTGCCAGCAGCCAGCGCGGTAGGGTTACACTAACGAACACCGGGGAGCTGTTTTTT,CASSQRGRVTLTNTGELFF,TRBV2,.,TRBJ2-2,.
TGTGCCAGCAGCTTAAATCCGTCTTTCTATGGCTACACCTTC,CASSLNPSFYGYTF,TRBV7-3,.,TRBJ1-2,.
TGTGCCTGGGAAAATAACCAGAATACGCAGTATTTT,CAWENNQNTQYF,TRBV30,.,TRBJ2-3,.
TGTGCCACCAGCAGACAAGGGACAGAAGAGACCCAGTACTTC,CATSRQGTEETQYF,TRBV15,TRBD1,TRBJ2-5,.
TGTGCCAGCAGCCCCCTCGGACTAGCGCTGACCTCTGGGGCCAACGTCCTGACTTTC,CASSPLGLALTSGANVLTF,TRBV28,TRBD2,TRBJ2-6,.